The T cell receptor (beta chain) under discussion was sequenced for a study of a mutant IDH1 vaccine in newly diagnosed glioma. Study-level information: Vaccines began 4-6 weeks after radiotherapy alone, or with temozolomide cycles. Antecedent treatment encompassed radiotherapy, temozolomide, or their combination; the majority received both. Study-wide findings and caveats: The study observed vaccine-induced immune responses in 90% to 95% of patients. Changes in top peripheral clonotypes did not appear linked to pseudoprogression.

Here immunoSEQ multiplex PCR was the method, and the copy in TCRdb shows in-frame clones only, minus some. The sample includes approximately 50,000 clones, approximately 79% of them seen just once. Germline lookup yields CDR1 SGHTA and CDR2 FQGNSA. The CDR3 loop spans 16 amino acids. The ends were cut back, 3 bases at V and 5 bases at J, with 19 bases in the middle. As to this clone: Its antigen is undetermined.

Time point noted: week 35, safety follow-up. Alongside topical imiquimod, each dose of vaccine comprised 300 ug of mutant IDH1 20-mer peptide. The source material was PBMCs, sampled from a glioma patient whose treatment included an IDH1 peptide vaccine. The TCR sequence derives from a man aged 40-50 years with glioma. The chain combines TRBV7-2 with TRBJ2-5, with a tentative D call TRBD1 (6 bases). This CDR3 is CASSFNRDTTWETQYF. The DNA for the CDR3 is TGTGCCAGCAGCTTCAACCGGGACACCACCTGGGAGACCCAGTACTTC.